This TCR beta chain appears in the sequencing data of a study of blood T cell repertoires in COVID-19. Profiled with immunoSEQ multiplex PCR; TCRdb holds only in-frame clones, not every one. The data show roughly 410,000 clones, 87% seen once. The CDR3 spans 11 residues. V lost 6 bases to trimming and J lost 9 bases; unmatched junction nucleotides: 3. Looked up from germline, CDR1 is SNHLY and CDR2 is FYNNEI. Material for sequencing was peripheral blood. This TCR was recovered from an older woman with COVID-19, enrolled during active disease. The rearrangement joins TRBV2 to TRBJ2-3; 7 bases agree with TRBD2. The CDR3 sequence: CASSTSDTQYF. The CDR3 DNA reads as TGTGCCAGCAGCACTAGCGACACGCAGTATTTT. The full variable domain, rest sourced from reference TRBV2 and TRBJ2-3, is EPEVTQTPSHQVTQMGQEVILRCVPISNHLYFYWYRQILGQKVEFLVSFYNNEISEKSEIFDDQFSVERPDGSNFTLKIRSTKLEDSAMYFCASSTSDTQYFGPGTRLTVL.